Listed below are T cell receptor beta chains from one sample, sequenced in a study of cytomegalovirus exposure and HLA in healthy donors. Sequenced by immunoSEQ multiplex PCR; TCRdb stores in-frame clones only, minus some. The table lists about 120,000 clones, roughly 78% of them singletons. The specimen sequenced was PBMCs. The receptors were gathered from a man aged 30 to 39 in good health and CMV-seronegative. Each CDR3 is given with its conserved first and last residue. The order of the fields is CDR3 protein, CDR3 DNA, J gene, clone size, V gene, D gene. The D gene is left open where the match is weak. Clone size is given for some rows only: seen once, a few or many times, or a class if the clone is expanded.

CASSQVISIETQYF	TGCGCCAGCAGCCAAGTGATTAGCATAGAGACCCAGTACTTC	TRBJ2-5	NA	TRBV4-1	NA
CAWSVGGAGEQYF	TGTGCCTGGAGTGTAGGCGGAGCGGGGGAGCAGTACTTC	TRBJ2-7	NA	TRBV30	TRBD2
CASSSPASGYNEQFF	TGTGCCAGCAGTTCCCCTGCTAGCGGCTACAATGAGCAGTTCTTC	TRBJ2-1	few	TRBV28	TRBD2
CASSEWGGLYEQYF	TGTGCCAGCAGTGAGTGGGGGGGCCTCTACGAGCAGTACTTC	TRBJ2-7	few	TRBV6-1	NA
CASSLALSGYTF	TGTGCCAGCAGCTTAGCTCTGAGTGGCTACACCTTC	TRBJ1-2	NA	TRBV11-2	NA
CASSPRGGLAGGETQYF	TGTGCCAGCAGCCCCCGGGGGGGGCTAGCGGGAGGGGAGACCCAGTACTTC	TRBJ2-5	NA	TRBV9	TRBD2
CASSWSGEGYEQYF	TGTGCCAGCAGTTGGTCGGGAGAAGGCTACGAGCAGTACTTC	TRBJ2-7	NA	TRBV27	NA
CASSDLWQAAATQYF	TGTGCCAGCAGTGACCTATGGCAAGCTGCGGCTACGCAGTATTTT	TRBJ2-3	NA	TRBV6-4	NA
CASSSREATNEKLFF	TGTGCCAGTAGCTCCCGGGAGGCAACTAATGAAAAACTGTTTTTT	TRBJ1-4	NA	TRBV19	NA
CASSPGSSGEDTQYF	TGTGCCAGCAGCCCAGGGTCTAGCGGGGAAGATACGCAGTATTTT	TRBJ2-3	NA	TRBV9	TRBD2
CASSRGARTDTQYF	TGTGCCTCATCCCGGGGGGCAAGGACAGATACGCAGTATTTT	TRBJ2-3	NA	TRBV6-5	NA
CASSQEGSGAVLLYEQYF	TGCGCCAGCAGCCAAGAGGGATCTGGAGCGGTTCTTCTCTACGAGCAGTACTTC	TRBJ2-7	few	TRBV4-1	NA
CASSAWTGGIPGELFF	TGTGCCAGCAGTGCCTGGACAGGGGGCATCCCCGGGGAGCTGTTTTTT	TRBJ2-2	NA	TRBV27	TRBD1
CASSPPSGRSYEQYF	TGTGCCAGCAGTCCGCCTAGCGGGAGATCCTACGAGCAGTACTTC	TRBJ2-7	NA	TRBV27	TRBD2
CASGLDTASTDTQYF	TGTGCTAGTGGTTTGGACACAGCCAGCACAGATACGCAGTATTTT	TRBJ2-3	few	TRBV12-5	NA
CASSLELDSTHSNQPQHF	TGTGCCAGCAGCCTAGAACTGGACAGTACCCATAGCAATCAGCCCCAGCATTTT	TRBJ1-5	once	TRBV7-8	NA
CAAAGTGVGEQYF	TGTGCCGCAGCCGGGACAGGGGTCGGCGAGCAGTACTTC	TRBJ2-7	NA	TRBV15	TRBD1
CASSEAGVDYNEQFF	TGCGCCAGCAGCGAAGCGGGAGTAGACTACAATGAGCAGTTCTTC	TRBJ2-1	NA	TRBV10-1	TRBD2
CASRIDQEAGNTIYF	TGTGCCAGCAGGATTGACCAGGAGGCTGGAAACACCATATATTTT	TRBJ1-3	NA	TRBV6-5	NA
CASSGRDSYEQYF	TGTGCCAGCAGCGGGCGGGACAGTTACGAGCAGTACTTC	TRBJ2-7	NA	TRBV5-4	NA
CASSSSRTRGGRAYNEQFF	TGTGCCAGTAGCTCATCGAGGACCCGGGGCGGGAGGGCCTACAATGAGCAGTTCTTC	TRBJ2-1	NA	TRBV19	TRBD2
CASSIWGDTEAFF	TGTGCCAGTAGTATTTGGGGGGATACTGAAGCTTTCTTT	TRBJ1-1	many	TRBV19	NA
CASSIGWRDGFSYEQYF	TGTGCCAGTAGTATAGGGTGGCGGGACGGCTTCTCCTACGAGCAGTACTTC	TRBJ2-7	NA	TRBV19	NA
CASNREYTDTQYF	TGTGCCAGTAACAGGGAGTACACAGATACGCAGTATTTT	TRBJ2-3	NA	TRBV19	NA
CASSLGTGATEAFF	TGCGCCAGCAGCTTGGGGACAGGGGCCACTGAAGCTTTCTTT	TRBJ1-1	NA	TRBV5-1	TRBD1
CASSQLDRVYEQYF	TGTGCCAGCAGCCAACTCGACAGAGTCTACGAGCAGTACTTC	TRBJ2-7	NA	TRBV14	NA
CASRSNVDFPHGYTF	TGTGCCAGCAGGTCAAATGTCGACTTTCCCCATGGCTACACCTTC	TRBJ1-2	NA	TRBV6-5	NA
CASSLGTEPNQPQHF	TGTGCCAGCAGCTTAGGGACAGAGCCGAATCAGCCCCAGCATTTT	TRBJ1-5	NA	TRBV7-9	NA
CASTREKLFF	TGTGCCAGCACTCGGGAAAAACTGTTTTTT	TRBJ1-4	NA	TRBV6-4	NA
CASSPSGPGTQYF	TGTGCCAGCAGTCCTAGCGGTCCGGGAACGCAGTATTTT	TRBJ2-3	NA	TRBV5-6	TRBD2
CASSPTGSSFNQPQHF	TGTGCCAGCAGCCCGACAGGGAGTTCGTTCAATCAGCCCCAGCATTTT	TRBJ1-5	NA	TRBV28	TRBD1
CASSLLPVRAITEAFF	TGTGCCAGCAGTTTATTGCCCGTCAGGGCGATCACTGAAGCTTTCTTT	TRBJ1-1	NA	TRBV28	NA
CASSRWDKSYGYTF	TGTGCCAGCAGCCGCTGGGACAAGAGCTATGGCTACACCTTC	TRBJ1-2	few	TRBV11-2	NA
CSAKTGCQAFF	TGCAGTGCTAAAACAGGTTGCCAAGCTTTCTTT	TRBJ1-1	medium-sized	TRBV20-1	NA
CASSHPRGVTGTQYF	TGTGCCAGCAGCCATCCTCGCGGGGTGACTGGAACCCAGTACTTC	TRBJ2-5	NA	TRBV11-3	NA